These T cell receptor beta chains were read from a single sample in a study of low-dose radiotherapy and immunotherapy resistance in tumors. TCRdb processed the reads anew with MiXCR; each CDR3 protein has one entry. The sample has fewer than 90,000 distinct CDR3 sequences, about 19% seen once. Source: PBMCs, taken before treatment. These receptors were taken from a male donor with prostate cancer. Both conserved end residues are part of each CDR3. Fields, in order: clone size, V gene, J gene, D gene, CDR3 DNA, CDR3 protein. The D gene is left open where the match is weak. The size field is filled for only some rows; it gives once, few, many or a size class.

many	TRBV6-6	TRBJ1-1	-	TGTGCCAGCAGTTACCCGTCAGGGGCGGTGGTTACTGAAGCTTTCTTT	CASSYPSGAVVTEAFF
many	TRBV3-1	TRBJ2-1	TRBD1	TGTGCCAGCAGCCTTCCGGGACAGGGGACGTTCAATGAGCAGTTCTTC	CASSLPGQGTFNEQFF
many	TRBV14	TRBJ1-3	-	TGTGCCAGCAGCCAAGTCAGGCAGTGGGGAAACACCATATATTTT	CASSQVRQWGNTIYF
many	TRBV20-1	TRBJ2-1	-	TGCAGTGCTAGAGATACTAGTCGGTCTGAGCAGTTCTTC	CSARDTSRSEQFF
many	TRBV25-1	TRBJ2-2	TRBD2	TGTGCCAGCAGTGAATACCCTAGCGGGAACACCGGGGAGCTGTTTTTT	CASSEYPSGNTGELFF
few	TRBV19	TRBJ2-6	-	TGTGCCAGTACTTATAATTGGGCCAGGGTTTCCTCTGGGGCCAACGTCCTGACTTTC	CASTYNWARVSSGANVLTF
many	TRBV11-3	TRBJ2-3	TRBD2	TGTGCCAGCAGCTTCGGGACTAGTGAAACAGATACGCAGTATTTT	CASSFGTSETDTQYF
many	TRBV7-6	TRBJ2-1	TRBD1	TGTGCCAGCAGCTTAGACAGGGGGTACAATGAGCAGTTCTTC	CASSLDRGYNEQFF
few	TRBV6-2/TRBV6-3	TRBJ1-1	TRBD1	TGTGCCAGCAGTTACTCGGTAACCGGGACAGGGAACACTGAAGCTTTCTTT	CASSYSVTGTGNTEAFF
many	TRBV4-3	TRBJ1-1	-	TGCGCCAGCAGCCAGGCCGGGGGCGACACTGAAGCTTTCTTT	CASSQAGGDTEAFF
many	TRBV28	TRBJ1-2	-	TGTGCCAGCAGTTTATCGGGCAGTCATGGCTACACCTTC	CASSLSGSHGYTF
many	TRBV24-1	TRBJ2-2	-	TGTGCCACCGCAGCGAGTAACACCGGGGAGCTGTTTTTT	CATAASNTGELFF
many	TRBV6-6	TRBJ2-7	-	TGTGCCAGCAGTGACCCGAGGCCCTACGAGCAGTACTTC	CASSDPRPYEQYF
many	TRBV11-3	TRBJ2-5	-	TGTGCCAGCAGCTTAGTCTCCGGGGCCGGAGAGACCCAGTACTTC	CASSLVSGAGETQYF
many	TRBV7-3	TRBJ2-7	-	TGTGCCAGCAGCCCTAGGGAGAGCCACGAGCAGTACTTC	CASSPRESHEQYF
many	TRBV19	TRBJ1-4	-	TGTGCCAGTAGTTTTCCTCGGACAGCAACTAATGAAAAACTGTTTTTT	CASSFPRTATNEKLFF
many	TRBV19	TRBJ2-5	TRBD2	TGTGCCAGTAGGACTAGCGGGAGGGCCATCGAGACCCAGTACTTC	CASRTSGRAIETQYF
-	TRBV24-1	TRBJ2-3	-	TGTGCCACCAGTGACAAGACAGGGGAGGGGACAGATACGCAGTATTTT	CATSDKTGEGTDTQYF
many	TRBV9	TRBJ1-5	-	TGTGCCAGCAGCCCCGGTTGGGGAGCCCAGCCCCAGCATTTT	CASSPGWGAQPQHF
many	TRBV7-9	TRBJ1-2	TRBD1	TGTGCCAGCAGCCCGGGTGGGACAGCTACTAACTATGGCTACACCTTC	CASSPGGTATNYGYTF
few	TRBV24-1	TRBJ2-3	-	TGTGCCACCAGTGATCGGGACTTCCTTGGGGCAGATACGCAGTATTTT	CATSDRDFLGADTQYF
many	TRBV7-9	TRBJ2-1	TRBD1	TGTGCCAGCGAAGTGGACAGGGGGCGGAATGAGCAGTTCTTC	CASEVDRGRNEQFF
many	TRBV20-1	TRBJ2-7	-	TGCAGTGCAACGACAGAGTTGAGCGAGCAGTACTTC	CSATTELSEQYF
-	TRBV11-2	TRBJ2-7	TRBD1	TGTGCCAGCAGCACCGACAGGGGCGGAGAGCAGTACTTC	CASSTDRGGEQYF
many	TRBV20-1	TRBJ1-2	-	TGCAGTGCGATATCTTCATGGGACGATTATGGCTACACCTTC	CSAISSWDDYGYTF
many	TRBV6-2/TRBV6-3	TRBJ2-1	TRBD2	TGTGCCAGCAACCTACCGGGACTAGTAGACTCTGAGCAGTTCTTC	CASNLPGLVDSEQFF
many	TRBV4-3	TRBJ1-2	TRBD1	TGCGCCAGCAGCCAAGGTTTTCGACAGGGTGGTGGCTACACCTTC	CASSQGFRQGGGYTF
many	TRBV11-2	TRBJ2-2	-	TGTGCCAGCAGCTTGATCTCATTCACCGGGGAGCTGTTTTTT	CASSLISFTGELFF
many	TRBV7-2	TRBJ2-3	TRBD2	TGCGCCAGCAGCAAGCTAGCGGGGGGGCAAGATACGCAGTATTTT	CASSKLAGGQDTQYF
many	TRBV2	TRBJ1-5	-	TGTGCCAGCAGGAAAGGGACATCTTCTAGGCAGCCCCAGCATTTT	CASRKGTSSRQPQHF
many	TRBV6-1	TRBJ2-1	-	TGTGCCAGCGCCCTGGAGAGTCATGAGCAGTTCTTC	CASALESHEQFF
few	TRBV19	TRBJ2-6	-	TGTGCCAGTGTCTTGAGGGGGGCCAACGTCCTGACTTTC	CASVLRGANVLTF
-	TRBV11-1	TRBJ2-1	TRBD2	TGTGCCAGCAGGGAAGGGTACGGGACTAGTCTCTACAATGAGCAGTTCTTC	CASREGYGTSLYNEQFF
many	TRBV18	TRBJ2-1	-	TGTGCCAGCTCACCCCCAACCCGGGACAATGAGCAGTTCTTC	CASSPPTRDNEQFF
-	TRBV20-1	TRBJ1-6	TRBD1	TGCAGTGCTAGAGATATTCAGGGGGATTCACCCCTCCACTTT	CSARDIQGDSPLHF
many	TRBV29-1	TRBJ2-3	-	TGCAGCGTTGAAACCGGGTATCACACAGATACGCAGTATTTT	CSVETGYHTDTQYF
many	TRBV7-9	TRBJ1-5	-	TGTGCCAGCAGCTTATACGGCCCAAATCAGCCCCAGCATTTT	CASSLYGPNQPQHF
many	TRBV7-2	TRBJ2-1	-	TGTGCCAGCAGCTTAACGGAGCCCTTC	CASSLTEPF
many	TRBV20-1	TRBJ2-3	-	TGCAGTGCTAGAGATCTACAGTACACAGATACGCAGTATTTT	CSARDLQYTDTQYF
many	TRBV19	TRBJ2-7	TRBD2	TGTGCCAGTAGTACGAAATCCCTGGGCAGCGGGAGTTACGAGCAGTACTTC	CASSTKSLGSGSYEQYF
-	TRBV12-3/TRBV12-4	TRBJ2-1	TRBD2	TGTGCCAGCAAGGCTAGCGGTAGCTCCTACAATGAGCAGTTCTTC	CASKASGSSYNEQFF
many	TRBV5-4	TRBJ2-1	-	TGTGCCAGCAGCGGACTCCTTCGGAACCCCAATGAGCAGTTCTTC	CASSGLLRNPNEQFF
many	TRBV6-1	TRBJ2-7	-	TGTGCCAGCAGTGAAGCGAACGCAGGTTCTGGCGAGCAGTACTTC	CASSEANAGSGEQYF
-	TRBV12-3/TRBV12-4	TRBJ2-3	TRBD2	TGTGCCAGCAGTCCTAGGACTAGCGCAAGCACAGATACGCAGTATTTT	CASSPRTSASTDTQYF